Sequencing of this TCR beta chain was carried out in a study of T-cell memory formation after mild COVID-19. Study-wide background: Clusters of TCRs were largely donor specific.

Study findings and constraints: CD4+ contracting clones were mainly CM and EM; CD8+ ones, EMRA. Clones from the second wave (peaking day 37) had unconfirmed SARS-CoV-2 specificity.

The CDR3 is 14 amino acids. V shed 5 bases and J shed 2 bases, with 12 bases lying between them. Germline loops: CDR1 SQVTM, CDR2 ANQGSEA. This clonotype was picked up a small number of times. What it binds is not known. The TCR alpha and TCR beta cDNA libraries, bearing sample barcodes and UMIs, were generated by 5'RACE using constant-segment primers. TCRdb processed the 5' RACE reads anew with MiXCR; each CDR3 protein has one entry. The table includes 470,000 or so distinct CDR3 sequences, 15% to 20% detected once. The sequence was collected from an adult woman who had mild COVID-19 (a few samples of this study predate the infection). Cell type and time point are not known. The chain links TRBV29-1 to TRBJ2-2, with D possibly matching TRBD1 (6 bases). Sequenced input: PBMCs or a T cell subset sorted from them (not recorded which). In DNA, the CDR3 is TGCAGCGTTTCTTGGACAGTCAACACCGGGGAGCTGTTTTTT. Protein product: CSVSWTVNTGELFF.